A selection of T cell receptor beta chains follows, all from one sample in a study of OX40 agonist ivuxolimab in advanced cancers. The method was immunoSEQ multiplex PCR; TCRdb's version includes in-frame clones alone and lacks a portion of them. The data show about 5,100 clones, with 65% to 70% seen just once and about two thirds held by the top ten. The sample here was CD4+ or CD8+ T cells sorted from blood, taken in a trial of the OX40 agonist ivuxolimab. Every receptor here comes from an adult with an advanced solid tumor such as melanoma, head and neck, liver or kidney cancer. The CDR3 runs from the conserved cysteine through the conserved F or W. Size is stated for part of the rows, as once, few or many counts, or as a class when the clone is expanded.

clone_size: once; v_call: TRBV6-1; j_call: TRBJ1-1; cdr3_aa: CASSLDQFRNTEAFF
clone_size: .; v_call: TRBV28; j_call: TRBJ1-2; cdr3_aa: CASSHRVTSYGYTF
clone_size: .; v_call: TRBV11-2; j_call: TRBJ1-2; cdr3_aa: CASSLFPGQGARANYGYTF
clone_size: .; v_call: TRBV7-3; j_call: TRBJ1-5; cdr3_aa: CASSLTGSPNQPQHF
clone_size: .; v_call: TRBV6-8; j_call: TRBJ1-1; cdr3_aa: CASGRNTEAFF
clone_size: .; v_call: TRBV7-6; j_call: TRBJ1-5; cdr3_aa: CASSLEIVRSNQPQHF
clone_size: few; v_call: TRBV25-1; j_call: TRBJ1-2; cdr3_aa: CASRAGWQGDGYTF
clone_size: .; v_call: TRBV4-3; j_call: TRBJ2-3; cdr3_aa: CASSQAAPGQGASSSFSDTQYF
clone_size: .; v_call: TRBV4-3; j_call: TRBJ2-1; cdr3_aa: CASSQGTSGVKDEQFF
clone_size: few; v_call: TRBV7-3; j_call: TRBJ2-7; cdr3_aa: CASSLHSSYEQYF
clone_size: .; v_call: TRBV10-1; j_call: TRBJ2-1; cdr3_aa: CASSPGIAGVKGEQFF
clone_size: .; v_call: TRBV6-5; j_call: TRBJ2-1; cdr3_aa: CASSWDTDNEQFF
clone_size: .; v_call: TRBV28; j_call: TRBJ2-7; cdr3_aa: CASSFKAGDPYEQYF
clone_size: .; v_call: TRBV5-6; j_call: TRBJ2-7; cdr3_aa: CASMPTGTLYEQYF
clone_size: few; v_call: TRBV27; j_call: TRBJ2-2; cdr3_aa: CASSLWQDTGELFF
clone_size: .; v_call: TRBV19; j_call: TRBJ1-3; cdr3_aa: CASSHYDTTVSGNTIYF
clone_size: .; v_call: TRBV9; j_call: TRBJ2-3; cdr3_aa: CASRARDSGSNTQYF
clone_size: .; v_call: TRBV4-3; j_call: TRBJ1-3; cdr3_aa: CASRAGNTIYF
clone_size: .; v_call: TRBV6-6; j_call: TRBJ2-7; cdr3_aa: CASSYLGRVQYF
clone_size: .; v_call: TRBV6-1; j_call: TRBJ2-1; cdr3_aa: CASSDEQATYNEQFF
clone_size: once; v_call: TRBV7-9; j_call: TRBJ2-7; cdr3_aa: CASSPGTGGGEQYF
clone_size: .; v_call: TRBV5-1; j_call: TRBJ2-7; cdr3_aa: CASSLVQTTYEQYF
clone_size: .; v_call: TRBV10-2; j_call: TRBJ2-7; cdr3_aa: CASGPGGLGEQYF
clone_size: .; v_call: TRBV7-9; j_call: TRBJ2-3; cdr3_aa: CASSPPGVPDTQYF
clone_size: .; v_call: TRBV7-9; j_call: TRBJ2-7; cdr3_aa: CASSFHGASYEQYF
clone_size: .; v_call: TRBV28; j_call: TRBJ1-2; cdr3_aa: CASRQQGFVYGYTF
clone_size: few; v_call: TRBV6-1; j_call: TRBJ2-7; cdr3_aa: CASSEDRAITREQYF